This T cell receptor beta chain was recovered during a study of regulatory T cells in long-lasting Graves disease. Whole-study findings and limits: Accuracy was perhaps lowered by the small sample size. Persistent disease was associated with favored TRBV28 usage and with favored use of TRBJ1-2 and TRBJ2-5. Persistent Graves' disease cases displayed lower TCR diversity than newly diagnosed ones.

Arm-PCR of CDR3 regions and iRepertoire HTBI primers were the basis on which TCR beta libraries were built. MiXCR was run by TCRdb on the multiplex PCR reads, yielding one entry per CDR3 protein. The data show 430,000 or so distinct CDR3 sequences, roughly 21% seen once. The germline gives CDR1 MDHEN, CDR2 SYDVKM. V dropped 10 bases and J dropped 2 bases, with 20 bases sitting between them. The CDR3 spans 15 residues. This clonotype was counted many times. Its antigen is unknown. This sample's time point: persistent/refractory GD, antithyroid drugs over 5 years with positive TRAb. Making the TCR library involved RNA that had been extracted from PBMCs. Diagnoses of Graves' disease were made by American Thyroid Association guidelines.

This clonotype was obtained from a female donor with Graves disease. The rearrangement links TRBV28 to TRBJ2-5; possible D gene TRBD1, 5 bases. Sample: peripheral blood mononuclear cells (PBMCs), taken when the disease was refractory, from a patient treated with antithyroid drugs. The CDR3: CATSPLYRQQETQYF. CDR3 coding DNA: TGTGCCACCTCACCTTTATATAGACAGCAAGAGACCCAGTACTTC.